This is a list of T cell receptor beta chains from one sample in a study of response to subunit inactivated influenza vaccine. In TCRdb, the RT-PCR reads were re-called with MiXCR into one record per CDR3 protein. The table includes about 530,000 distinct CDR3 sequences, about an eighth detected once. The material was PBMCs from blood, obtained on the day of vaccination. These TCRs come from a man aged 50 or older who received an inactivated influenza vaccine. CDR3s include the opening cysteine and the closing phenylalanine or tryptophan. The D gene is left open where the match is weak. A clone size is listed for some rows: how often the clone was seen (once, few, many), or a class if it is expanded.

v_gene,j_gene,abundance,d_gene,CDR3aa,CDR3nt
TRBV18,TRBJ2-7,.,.,CASSMDEWSSYEQYF,TGTGCCAGCTCGATGGATGAATGGAGCTCCTACGAGCAGTACTTC
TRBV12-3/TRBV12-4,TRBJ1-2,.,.,CASSLALRTPYGYTF,TGTGCCAGCAGTTTAGCGCTCCGGACGCCCTATGGCTACACCTTC
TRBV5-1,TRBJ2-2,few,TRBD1,CASSLRRGGATGELFF,TGCGCCAGCAGCTTGCGACGAGGGGGCGCGACCGGGGAGCTGTTTTTT
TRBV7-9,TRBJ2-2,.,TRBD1,CASSARDRGVGELFF,TGTGCCAGCAGCGCCCGGGACAGGGGAGTCGGGGAGCTGTTTTTT
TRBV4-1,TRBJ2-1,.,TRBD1,CASSLGQGAFGQFF,TGCGCCAGCAGCCTCGGACAGGGGGCTTTCGGACAGTTCTTC
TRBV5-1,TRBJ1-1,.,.,CASSLGAGTEAFF,TGCGCCAGCAGCTTGGGTGCGGGGACTGAAGCTTTCTTT
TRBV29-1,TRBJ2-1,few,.,CSVISNEQFF,TGCAGCGTTATATCCAATGAGCAGTTCTTC
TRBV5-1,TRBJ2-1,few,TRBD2,CASSLSPGAGGHNEQFF,TGCGCCAGCAGCTTATCGCCCGGGGCGGGGGGTCACAATGAGCAGTTCTTC
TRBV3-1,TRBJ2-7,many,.,CASSQDPYEQYF,TGTGCCAGCAGCCAAGACCCCTACGAGCAGTACTTC
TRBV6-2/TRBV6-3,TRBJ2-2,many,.,CASNEAFPNTGELFF,TGTGCCAGCAACGAGGCCTTTCCTAACACCGGGGAGCTGTTTTTT
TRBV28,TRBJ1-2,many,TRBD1,CASSLSDRAGYTF,TGTGCCAGCAGTTTATCGGACAGGGCTGGCTACACCTTC
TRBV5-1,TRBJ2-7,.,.,CASSLAGLLDEQYF,TGCGCCAGCAGCCTGGCGGGACTCCTCGACGAGCAGTACTTC
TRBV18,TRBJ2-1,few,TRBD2,CASSSKLREGDNEQFF,TGTGCCAGCTCATCCAAATTGCGGGAGGGCGACAATGAGCAGTTCTTC
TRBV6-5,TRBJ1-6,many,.,CASSAYNSPLHF,TGTGCCAGCTCGGCGTATAATTCACCCCTCCACTTT
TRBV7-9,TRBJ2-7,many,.,CASSNGQFFLSYEQYF,TGTGCCAGCAGCAACGGACAGTTTTTCCTCTCCTACGAGCAGTACTTC
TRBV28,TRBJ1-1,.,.,CASSSMTSFMNTEAFF,TGTGCCAGCAGTTCTATGACAAGCTTCATGAACACTGAAGCTTTCTTT
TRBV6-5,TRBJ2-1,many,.,CASSYSATGPNEQFF,TGTGCCAGCAGTTACTCGGCGACAGGTCCCAATGAGCAGTTCTTC
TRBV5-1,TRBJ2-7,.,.,CASSPGMTDFLGEQYF,TGCGCCAGCAGCCCCGGAATGACAGACTTTCTTGGCGAGCAGTACTTC
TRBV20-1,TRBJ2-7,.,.,CSARPQGGGEQYF,TGCAGTGCTAGACCCCAGGGTGGGGGCGAGCAGTACTTC
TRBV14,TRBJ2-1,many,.,CASSPGFSYNEQFF,TGTGCCAGCAGCCCCGGGTTTTCCTACAATGAGCAGTTCTTC
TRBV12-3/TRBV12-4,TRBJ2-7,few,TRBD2,CASSLAGRAEQYF,TGTGCCAGCAGTTTAGCGGGGAGGGCCGAGCAGTACTTC
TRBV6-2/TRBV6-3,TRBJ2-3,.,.,CASRTDSGVTDTQYF,TGTGCCAGCAGGACGGACAGCGGAGTCACAGATACGCAGTATTTT
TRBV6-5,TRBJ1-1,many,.,CASSSRSGGPSLTEAFF,TGTGCCAGCAGTTCTCGGAGTGGGGGGCCCTCCTTAACTGAAGCTTTCTTT
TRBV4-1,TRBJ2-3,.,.,CASSQAPGVWETDTQYF,TGCGCCAGCAGCCAAGCCCCAGGGGTATGGGAGACAGATACGCAGTATTTT
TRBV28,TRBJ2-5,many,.,CASSQMGALKETQYF,TGTGCCAGCAGTCAAATGGGGGCGTTAAAAGAGACCCAGTACTTC
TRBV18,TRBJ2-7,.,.,CASSKDIRLEQYF,TGTGCCAGCTCAAAGGACATCCGCCTGGAGCAGTACTTC
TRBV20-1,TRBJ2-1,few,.,CSARVSQNEQFF,TGCAGTGCTAGAGTCTCACAGAATGAGCAGTTCTTC
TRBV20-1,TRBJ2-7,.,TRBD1,CSARDSGTGGFEQYF,TGCAGTGCTAGAGACAGCGGGACAGGGGGCTTCGAGCAGTACTTC
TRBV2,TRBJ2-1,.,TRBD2,CASRGTSGNNNEQFF,TGTGCCAGCAGGGGGACTAGCGGTAATAACAATGAGCAGTTCTTC
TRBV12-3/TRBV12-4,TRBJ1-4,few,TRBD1,CASNQGQLIMNGMFF,TGTGCCAGCAACCAGGGACAGCTTATAATGAACGGGATGTTTTTT
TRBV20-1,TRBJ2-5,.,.,CSARIGAGQLLETQYF,TGCAGTGCTAGAATTGGGGCGGGGCAGCTCCTGGAGACCCAGTACTTC
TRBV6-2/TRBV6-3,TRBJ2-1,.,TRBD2,CASSFTSTTSGRAFNEQFF,TGTGCCAGCAGTTTTACGTCAACGACTAGCGGGAGGGCCTTTAATGAGCAGTTCTTC
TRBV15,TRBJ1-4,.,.,CATSRDYGVGEKLFF,TGTGCCACCAGCAGAGATTATGGGGTTGGCGAAAAACTGTTTTTT
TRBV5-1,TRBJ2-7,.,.,CASTNSPAGAYEQYF,TGCGCCAGCACAAACAGTCCCGCAGGGGCCTACGAGCAGTACTTC
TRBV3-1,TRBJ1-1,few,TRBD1,CASSQTGVGNTEAFF,TGTGCCAGCAGCCAGACAGGGGTTGGAAACACTGAAGCTTTCTTT
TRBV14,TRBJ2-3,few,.,CASSPLTGYTDTQYF,TGTGCCAGCAGCCCTCTGACAGGATACACAGATACGCAGTATTTT
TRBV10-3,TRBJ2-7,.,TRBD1,CAISERGQGVKNEQYF,TGTGCCATCAGTGAAAGAGGGCAGGGGGTGAAGAACGAGCAGTACTTC
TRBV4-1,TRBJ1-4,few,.,CASSQASVPPGAAANEKLFF,TGCGCCAGCAGCCAAGCGTCCGTACCCCCCGGGGCTGCAGCTAATGAAAAACTGTTTTTT
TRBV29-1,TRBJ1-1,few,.,CSVDRGRTEAFF,TGCAGCGTTGATCGGGGTAGGACTGAAGCTTTCTTT
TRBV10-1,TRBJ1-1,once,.,CASSEMMRAFF,TGCGCCAGCAGTGAGATGATGCGAGCTTTCTTT
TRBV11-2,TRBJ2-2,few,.,CASSLGVRNTGELFF,TGTGCCAGCAGCTTAGGGGTCAGAAACACCGGGGAGCTGTTTTTT
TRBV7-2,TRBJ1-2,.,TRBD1,CASSLGGGQTYGYTF,TGTGCCAGCAGCTTAGGTGGGGGACAGACCTATGGCTACACCTTC
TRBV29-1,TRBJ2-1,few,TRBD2,CSVGVIRGLAGPNEQFF,TGCAGCGTTGGGGTGATTCGGGGACTAGCGGGACCCAATGAGCAGTTCTTC
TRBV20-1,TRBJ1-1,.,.,CSARGPGAEAFF,TGCAGTGCTAGAGGGCCGGGAGCTGAAGCTTTCTTT
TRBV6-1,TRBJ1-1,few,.,CASTTGPPGHSIAEAFF,TGTGCCAGCACTACGGGACCTCCGGGACATTCAATTGCTGAAGCTTTCTTT
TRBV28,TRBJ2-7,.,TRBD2,CASSLSPGLFYEQYF,TGTGCCAGCAGTTTAAGCCCGGGACTATTCTACGAGCAGTACTTC
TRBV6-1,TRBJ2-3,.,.,CASSELPTDTQYF,TGTGCCAGCAGTGAACTACCCACAGATACGCAGTATTTT
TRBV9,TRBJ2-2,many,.,CASSVAGGELFF,TGTGCCAGCAGCGTAGCGGGCGGGGAGCTGTTTTTT
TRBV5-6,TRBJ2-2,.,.,CASSYTAELFF,TGTGCCAGCAGCTATACAGCGGAGCTGTTTTTT
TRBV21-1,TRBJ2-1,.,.,CASSRDSLGQFF,TGTGCCAGCAGCAGGGATTCCCTCGGGCAGTTCTTC
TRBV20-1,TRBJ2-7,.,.,CSATVGSRLQEQYF,TGCAGTGCCACCGTTGGCAGCCGCCTTCAAGAGCAGTACTTC
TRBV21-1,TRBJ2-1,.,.,CASSKLASNEQFF,TGTGCCAGCAGCAAACTAGCGAGCAATGAGCAGTTCTTC
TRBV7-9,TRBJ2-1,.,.,CASSLWGVPSSYNEQFF,TGTGCCAGCAGCTTATGGGGCGTACCGAGCTCCTACAATGAGCAGTTCTTC
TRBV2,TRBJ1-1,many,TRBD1,CASSILGQGSTEAFF,TGTGCCAGCAGTATCTTGGGACAGGGGAGCACTGAAGCTTTCTTT